This TCR beta chain was identified in a study of CD8 T cells in ankylosing spondylitis. This clonotype was recorded at least ten times. Its cognate antigen is unknown. Study findings and constraints: Past studies reported some motif variants in reactive arthritis synovial fluid and blood. There was reportedly significant enrichment of clones that were disease-linked in matched ankylosing spondylitis synovial fluid.

Quantitative 5'-RACE with molecular barcodes generated TCR beta libraries. TCRdb ran MiXCR on the 5' RACE reads and lists one entry per CDR3 protein. The sample lists about 360,000 distinct CDR3 sequences; approximately 14% were seen once. The source of this sequence is a male donor with ankylosing spondylitis or in good health (not recorded which). The sequenced sample consisted of blood, either unsorted or a sorted T cell fraction (not recorded which).

CDR3 in amino acids: CSARDGGDTEAFF. The CDR3 region has the DNA TGCAGTGCTAGAGATGGAGGGGACACTGAAGCTTTCTTT. The V and J genes are TRBV20-1 and TRBJ1-1; weak D call: TRBD1 (5 bases). This CDR3 is 13 amino acids long. Germline CDR1 reads DFQATT; CDR2 reads SNEGSKA (reference sequence). V gave up 0 bases and J gave up 3 bases, with 8 bases separating them.